This passage covers 28 T cell receptor beta chains from one sample sequenced in a study of T cell responses to AZD1222 COVID-19 vaccine listed by TCRdb under 2021. The sample's time point label, decoded: baseline before first vaccination. Libraries were made using the immunoSEQ multiplex PCR assay. Here the immuneACCESS table is served through TCRdb, limited to in-frame sequences with V and J called. Missing clones are a known gap in these copies; in checked studies unresolved V genes cover under half, and the rest lacks a known reason. Here the sample has about 84,000 clones; nearly 90% occur a single time. 1.5% of the sample lies in the top ten. The sequences come from peripheral blood, collected on day 0 of AZD1222 vaccination. The receptors derive from an adult in good health.

The CDR3 DNA reads as TGTGCCAGCAGAACGACTCACGATGAGCAGTTCTTC. Translation gives CASRTTHDEQFF. The chain employs TRBV6-5 and TRBJ2-1; D call uncertain. CDR3 length: 12 amino acids. Germline V gene lookup returns CDR1 MNHEY and CDR2 SVGAGI. Deletions cut 6 bases from V and 8 bases from J, with 11 bases between.

The V and J genes are TRBV19 and TRBJ1-1, with D perhaps matching TRBD1 (5 bases). This CDR3 spans 15 amino acids. Germline CDR1 reads LNHDA; CDR2 reads SQIVND (reference sequence). V shed 4 bases and J shed 4 bases, with 16 bases lying between them. Here the CDR3 reads CASSKEGLVVTEAFF. The CDR3 coding sequence is TGTGCCAGTAGTAAGGAGGGGCTCGTGGTCACTGAAGCTTTCTTT.

This rearrangement joins TRBV19 to TRBJ1-2, with a tentative D call TRBD1 (5 bases). Germline V gene sequence: CDR1 LNHDA, CDR2 SQIVND (reference sequence). The CDR3 sequence is 12 residues long. The V end lost 9 bases, the J end lost 8 bases, and 16 bases lay between the germline ends. In nucleotides, the CDR3 is TGTGCCAGCGCAACAGGTATACAGGGCTACACCTTC. Its protein product is CASATGIQGYTF. Drawing the rest from reference TRBV19 and TRBJ1-2, the complete variable domain is DGGITQSPKYLFRKEGQNVTLSCEQNLNHDAMYWYRQDPGQGLRLIYYSQIVNDFQKGDIAEGYSVSREKKESFPLTVTSAQKNPTAFYLCASATGIQGYTFGSGTRLTVV.

In its sample, this clone was seen once. The chain uses TRBV29-1 and TRBJ1-2; TRBD1 is a possible D gene (5 bases). The CDR3 has 12 residues. The germline V gene encodes CDR1 SQVTM and CDR2 ANQGSEA. The ends were cut back, 7 bases at V and 8 bases at J, with 17 bases in the middle. The CDR3 nucleotides are TGCAGCGGGAAGTTGACAGACATGGGCTACACCTTC. Protein: CSGKLTDMGYTF.

The rearrangement joins TRBV5-1 to TRBJ1-3, with D perhaps matching TRBD1 (5 bases). With 4 bases removed from V and 0 bases from J, the gap between germline ends came to 14 bases. The CDR3 has 16 residues. Germline V CDR1 and CDR2: SGHRS, YFSETQ. The CDR3 here is CASSGGRPSSGNTIYF. CDR3 sequence (DNA): TGCGCCAGCAGCGGGGGACGGCCGAGCTCTGGAAACACCATATATTTT.

This clone was found a few times. The chain recombines TRBV5-4 with TRBJ1-3; D gene ambiguous. The CDR3 sequence is 15 residues long. Trimming stripped 0 bases from V and 2 bases from J, with 9 bases between. Germline V gene data show CDR1 as SGHNT and CDR2 as YYREEE (reference sequence). Here the CDR3 reads CASSLDGKTGNTIYF. The CDR3 bases are TGTGCCAGCAGCTTGGATGGTAAAACTGGAAACACCATATATTTT.

This clone was found once. This chain connects TRBV5-5 to TRBJ2-3, with D tentatively TRBD1 (6 bases). The CDR3 sequence is 18 residues long. Trimming cost V 4 bases and J 4 bases, with 25 bases left between them. Germline V gene data show CDR1 as SGHKS and CDR2 as YYEKEE (reference sequence). CDR3 nucleotide sequence: TGTGCCAGCAGCCTCGCCTGGGGGCTAGCAGGAGGAGCAGATACGCAGTATTTT. This translates into CASSLAWGLAGGADTQYF.

This clone was counted once. CDR3 in amino acids: CASSPAGRANEKLFF. CDR3 DNA sequence: TGTGCCAGCTCACCAGCAGGCAGGGCTAATGAAAAACTGTTTTTT. The rearrangement joins TRBV18 to TRBJ1-4; weak D call: TRBD1 (5 bases). The germline CDR1 and CDR2 sequences are KGHSH and LQKENI. The CDR3 sequence is 15 residues long. V was clipped by 2 bases and J by 3 bases, with 10 bases between them. Based on the CDR3 plus reference TRBV18 and TRBJ1-4, the full variable domain is NAGVMQNPRHLVRRRGQEARLRCSPMKGHSHVYWYRQLPEEGLKFMVYLQKENIIDESGMPKERFSAEFPKEGPSILRIQQVVRGDSAAYFCASSPAGRANEKLFFGSGTQLSVL.

The CDR3 DNA follows: TGTGCCAGCAGCCCTGATGGGGGCGGGACCTCCTACGAGCAGTACTTC. This translates into CASSPDGGGTSYEQYF. This chain links TRBV11-2 with TRBJ2-7; D could derive from TRBD1 or TRBD2 (6 bases each). This CDR3 has 16 residues. Germline lookup yields CDR1 SGHAT and CDR2 FQNNGV. V lost 5 bases and J lost 0, with 17 bases in between.

The chain joins TRBV9 to TRBJ2-3; 9 bases are shared with TRBD2. V was pared by 1 base and J by 5 bases, with 8 bases of the junction left unmatched. CDR1 SGDLS and CDR2 YYNGEE come from the germline V gene. The CDR3 has 16 amino acids. In DNA form, the CDR3 reads TGTGCCAGCAGCGTACTCTCGGGACTAGCCGGAGATACGCAGTATTTT. Translation: CASSVLSGLAGDTQYF. The whole variable domain, filled in from reference TRBV9 and TRBJ2-3, reads DSGVTQTPKHLITATGQRVTLRCSPRSGDLSVYWYQQSLDQGLQFLIQYYNGEERAKGNILERFSAQQFPDLHSELNLSSLELGDSALYFCASSVLSGLAGDTQYFGPGTRLTVL.

This clone was observed a few times. This chain links TRBV20-1 with TRBJ2-3, with D unclear. V was pared by 3 bases and J by 1 base, with 14 bases between. CDR1 is DFQATT, CDR2 SNEGSKA, per germline (reference sequence). CDR3 length: 15 residues. CDR3 DNA: TGCAGTGCTAGTAGGGCAGTAAGGGGCACAGATACGCAGTATTTT. It translates to CSASRAVRGTDTQYF.

This clone was found once. In DNA, the CDR3 is TGCAGCGTTGAAGGGACAGGGTCCTACAATGAGCAGTTCTTC. This codes for CSVEGTGSYNEQFF. V gene TRBV29-1 combines with J gene TRBJ2-1; 8 positions match TRBD1. The J segment lost 1 base and the V segment lost 1 base, leaving 0 bases of the junction unmatched. The CDR3 runs to 14 residues. Germline values: CDR1 SQVTM, CDR2 ANQGSEA.

This clone was detected once. The rearrangement joins TRBV28 to TRBJ1-2; D might be TRBD1 (5 bases). The ends were cut back, 8 bases at V and 4 bases at J, with 8 bases in the middle. Germline loops: CDR1 MDHEN, CDR2 SYDVKM. The CDR3 has 11 residues. This chain's CDR3 is CASRGGYGYTF. CDR3 coding DNA: TGTGCCAGCCGGGGGGGCTATGGCTACACCTTC.

The rearrangement joins TRBV5-1 to TRBJ1-5, with a tentative D call TRBD1 (6 bases). The CDR3 is 17 residues long. Germline CDR1 SGHRS, CDR2 YFSETQ. Trimming pared 4 bases from V and 2 bases from J, leaving 19 bases between. The CDR3 loop reads CASSPDGGLRGNQPQHF. In nucleotides, the CDR3 is TGCGCCAGCAGCCCCGATGGGGGGCTTAGGGGCAATCAGCCCCAGCATTTT.

The chain is built from TRBV7-2 and TRBJ1-2; 10 nucleotides agree with TRBD1. The CDR3 runs 12 residues. Losses at the gene ends were 3 bases for V and 11 bases for J; bases not matched to a gene: 3. Germline V CDR1 and CDR2: SGHTA, FQGNSA. The CDR3 loop reads CASSFPGQGYTF. The CDR3 DNA sequence: TGTGCCAGCAGCTTCCCGGGACAGGGGTACACCTTC.

The V and J genes are TRBV24-1 and TRBJ2-5; 9 nucleotides line up with TRBD2. From germline, CDR1 is KGHDR and CDR2 SFDVKD. With 3 bases clipped from V and 4 bases from J, the junction kept 14 bases outside the gene matches. The CDR3 spans 18 residues. The chain's CDR3 is CATSDKGAGGPMGETQYF. The CDR3 DNA sequence: TGTGCCACCAGTGATAAGGGTGCGGGAGGGCCGATGGGAGAGACCCAGTACTTC.

This chain uses TRBV15 with TRBJ1-1, with D possibly matching TRBD1 (6 bases). In germline, CDR1 is LNHNV, CDR2 YYDKDF (reference sequence). Trimming took 1 base from V and 4 from J, leaving 13 bases between them. The CDR3 extends over 15 amino acids. CDR3 loop: CATSRVGGRVTEAFF. The CDR3 DNA reads as TGTGCCACCAGCAGAGTCGGGGGGCGGGTCACTGAAGCTTTCTTT.

This sequence joins TRBV19 and TRBJ1-2; D ambiguous. Trimming removed 3 bases at V and 4 bases at J, with 12 bases between. Germline V gene sequence: CDR1 LNHDA, CDR2 SQIVND (reference sequence). The length of the CDR3 is 14 residues. CDR3 residues: CASSISSGFYGYTF. The CDR3, as DNA: TGTGCCAGTAGTATCTCCTCTGGGTTCTATGGCTACACCTTC.

The V and J genes are TRBV18 and TRBJ1-1, with no clear D. This CDR3 is built from 14 residues. Trimming took 3 bases from V and 4 from J, leaving 12 bases between them. The germline V gene has CDR1 KGHSH and CDR2 LQKENI. CDR3 sequence reads: CASSPDPIGTEAFF. The CDR3 DNA reads TGTGCCAGCTCACCCGACCCCATAGGCACTGAAGCTTTCTTT. The complete variable domain, with remaining parts taken from reference TRBV18 and TRBJ1-1, reads NAGVMQNPRHLVRRRGQEARLRCSPMKGHSHVYWYRQLPEEGLKFMVYLQKENIIDESGMPKERFSAEFPKEGPSILRIQQVVRGDSAAYFCASSPDPIGTEAFFGQGTRLTVV.

The CDR3 coding sequence is TGTGCCAGCAGTGAAGGAGGGACAGGGCCTCAGCCCCAGCATTTT. As protein: CASSEGGTGPQPQHF. The chain is built from TRBV25-1 and TRBJ1-5, with TRBD1 matching over 9 bases. The CDR3 covers 15 residues. The germline V gene encodes CDR1 MGHDK and CDR2 SYGVNS. The junction had 5 bases not matched to a gene; V was cut back by 2 bases and J by 6 bases.

This rearrangement joins TRBV4-2 to TRBJ2-2, with TRBD2 matching over 8 bases. The CDR3 has 15 residues. Germline V gene lookup returns CDR1 LGHNA and CDR2 YNFKEQ. V was pared by 0 bases and J by 4 bases, with 1 base of the junction left unmatched. CDR3 sequence reads: CASSQESGSTGELFF. DNA for the CDR3: TGTGCCAGCAGCCAAGAAAGCGGGAGCACCGGGGAGCTGTTTTTT.

This clone has a single count. The chain employs TRBV19 and TRBJ1-4; 7 nucleotides agree with TRBD1. The ends lost 6 bases at V and 3 bases at J; junction bases unmatched: 4. The CDR3 is 14 amino acids. Germline loops: CDR1 LNHDA, CDR2 SQIVND (reference sequence). Here the CDR3 reads CASSQTGSNEKLFF. The CDR3 region has the DNA TGTGCCAGTAGCCAGACAGGGTCTAATGAAAAACTGTTTTTT.

The V call is TRBV11-1, the J call TRBJ2-3; 13 bases line up with TRBD2. V dropped 0 bases and J dropped 5; count of bases not matched to a gene: 5. CDR3 length equals 17 residues. Germline CDR1 SGHAT, CDR2 FQDESV (reference sequence). CDR3 in amino acids: CASSLAAGTSGIDTQYF. The CDR3, as DNA: TGTGCCAGCAGCTTAGCGGCTGGGACTAGCGGGATAGATACGCAGTATTTT.

The chain carries TRBV30 and TRBJ1-5; D is unresolved. Trimming shortened V by 5 bases and J by 0 bases, and 8 bases separated the two germline ends. The CDR3 contains 13 residues. CDR1 is GTSNPN, CDR2 SVGIG, per germline (reference sequence). The CDR3 coding sequence is TGTGCCTGGGGCCGGGATAGCAATCAGCCCCAGCATTTT. It yields the protein CAWGRDSNQPQHF.

In nucleotides, the CDR3 is TGTGCCAGCAAAAAGGAGGGACAGGGGCTTTCACCCCTCCACTTT. It encodes CASKKEGQGLSPLHF. The chain couples TRBV6-6 to TRBJ1-6; 10 bases are a match to TRBD1. V lost 7 bases and J lost 9; bases outside the gene matches: 9. The CDR3 has 15 residues. Germline lookup yields CDR1 MNHNY and CDR2 SVGAGI (reference sequence).

The chain uses TRBV6-5 and TRBJ1-2; D possibly corresponds to TRBD1 (5 bases). The germline V gene has CDR1 MNHEY and CDR2 SVGAGI. CDR3 length: 13 amino acids. V dropped 2 bases and J dropped 4 bases, with 8 bases sitting between them. The CDR3 DNA sequence: TGTGCCAGCAGTTACGGGGGGTCCTATGGCTACACCTTC. It specifies CASSYGGSYGYTF.

This chain connects TRBV30 to TRBJ1-5; 8 bases are shared with TRBD1. The germline V gene has CDR1 GTSNPN and CDR2 SVGIG (reference sequence). This CDR3 is 15 amino acids long. Losses at the gene ends were 7 bases for V and 2 bases for J; bases not matched to a gene: 10. The CDR3 DNA reads as TGTGCCTCCTCCACAGGGGGAGCGGGCAATCAGCCCCAGCATTTT. Encoded protein: CASSTGGAGNQPQHF.

This chain links TRBV6-2 or TRBV6-3 with TRBJ1-2; TRBD1 is a possible D gene (5 bases). The V gene lost 2 bases and the J gene lost 6 bases, with 10 bases spanning the gap. This CDR3 has 13 residues. Germline V gene lookup returns CDR1 MNHEY and CDR2 SVGEGT. CDR3 loop: CASSYTQGNGYTF. The CDR3 DNA is TGTGCCAGCAGTTACACCCAGGGAAATGGCTACACCTTC.